One sample yielded the 5 T cell receptor beta chains listed below, sequenced in a study of blood T cell repertoires in COVID-19. Using immunoSEQ multiplex PCR, the repertoire was profiled, and TCRdb retains in-frame clones only, with some absent. Among about 94,000 clones listed, around 87% were seen once. Source material: peripheral blood. The receptors originated from a human donor with acute or convalescent COVID-19. The donor label of this sample is uncertain.

This clone was observed a few times. The genes are TRBV7-9 and TRBJ1-4; D is unclear. The CDR3 has 15 amino acids. V was pared by 3 bases and J by 3 bases, with 11 bases between. Germline V gene sequence: CDR1 SEHNR, CDR2 FQNEAQ (reference sequence). The CDR3 DNA reads TGTGCCAGCAGCTTCCAAGAGATTCCTAATGAAAAACTGTTTTTT. Protein sequence: CASSFQEIPNEKLFF.

This clone came up once. The chain is built from TRBV30 and TRBJ1-6, with D tentatively TRBD1 (5 bases). CDR1 is GTSNPN, CDR2 SVGIG, per germline (reference sequence). V was pared by 1 base and J by 10 bases, with 11 bases between. The CDR3 spans 13 residues. The CDR3 DNA reads TGTGCCTGGAGTGGACAGCCGGGCTCACCCCTCCACTTT. Its translation is CAWSGQPGSPLHF.

The CDR3 sequence is CASSPSRAHDEQYF. The CDR3 DNA reads TGTGCCAGCTCACCAAGCAGGGCTCATGACGAGCAGTACTTC. The rearrangement links TRBV18 to TRBJ2-7, with a tentative D call TRBD1 (5 bases). The V end lost 2 bases, the J end lost 5 bases, and 13 bases lay between the germline ends. The CDR3 sequence is 14 residues long. From germline, CDR1 is KGHSH and CDR2 LQKENI.

This clone was detected only a few times. The CDR3 sequence is CASSKGQGAFYEQYF. In DNA, the CDR3 is TGTGCCAGCAGCAAGGGACAGGGGGCCTTCTACGAGCAGTACTTC. This chain links TRBV11-2 with TRBJ2-7; the match to TRBD1 covers 12 bases. Germline assignment: CDR1 SGHAT and CDR2 FQNNGV. The V and J ends lost 5 bases and 3 bases, in that order; junction bases with no gene match: 5. The CDR3 covers 15 residues.

The chain has TRBV5-5 and TRBJ2-1; TRBD2 might be the D (6 bases). CDR1 is SGHKS and CDR2 is YYEKEE in the germline V gene (reference sequence). V lost 1 base to trimming and J lost 10 bases, with 18 bases between them. The CDR3 is 15 amino acids. In DNA, the CDR3 is TGTGCCAGCAGCTTGAACCCGGGGGAGGTCGGCGAGCAGTTCTTC. Translation gives CASSLNPGEVGEQFF. The full variable domain, completed using reference TRBV5-5 and TRBJ2-1, is DAGVTQSPTHLIKTRGQQVTLRCSPISGHKSVSWYQQVLGQGPQFIFQYYEKEERGRGNFPDRFSARQFPNYSSELNVNALLLGDSALYLCASSLNPGEVGEQFFGPGTRLTVL.